This T cell receptor (beta chain) is from a study of cytomegalovirus exposure and HLA in healthy donors. The PCR contained 60 Vbeta and 13 Jbeta primers. The repertoire was sequenced with immunoSEQ multiplex PCR; TCRdb's copy has only in-frame clones and lacks some. The data hold 160,000 or so clones, with around 88% observed a single time. The CDR3 sequence is 16 residues long. The V gene end was trimmed by 4 bases and the J gene end by 4 bases; junction bases not matched to a gene: 9. Germline V lookup: CDR1 LNHDA, CDR2 SQIVND (reference sequence). Comment on this clone: What it recognizes is unknown.

Whole-study findings and limits: Most TCR sequences showed up rarely, but some public TCRs showed up in many donors. Cytomegalovirus association was listed for about 170 TCR beta chains.

The material sequenced was PBMCs. The clonotype originates from a woman aged 25 to 39 in good health and CMV-seronegative. The chain combines TRBV19 with TRBJ1-5; 8 bases match TRBD1. CDR3 nucleotides: TGTGCCAGTAGTAAAGTCACAGGGGGTTGGAATCAGCCCCAGCATTTT. Translated: CASSKVTGGWNQPQHF.